This passage covers 22 T cell receptor beta chains from one sample sequenced in a study of T cell responses to AZD1222 COVID-19 vaccine. Here immunoSEQ multiplex PCR was the method, and the copy in TCRdb shows in-frame clones only, minus some. In the table there are roughly 180,000 clones, about nine tenths of which are singletons. Sequencing used peripheral blood, obtained 28 days after the second AZD1222 dose. These receptors were taken from an adult who received the AZD1222 COVID-19 vaccine.

The V and J genes are TRBV19 and TRBJ1-1; D remains unclear. CDR1 LNHDA and CDR2 SQIVND come from the germline V gene (reference sequence). The CDR3 sequence is 14 residues long. The V end lost 3 bases, the J end lost 4 bases, and 12 bases lay between the germline ends. This chain's CDR3 is CASSILGFATEAFF. For the CDR3, the DNA is TGTGCCAGTAGTATTTTGGGTTTTGCCACTGAAGCTTTCTTT.

V is TRBV9 and J is TRBJ2-1; 10 bases line up with TRBD1. The CDR3 covers 15 residues. Germline V gene lookup returns CDR1 SGDLS and CDR2 YYNGEE. Unmatched junction bases numbered 4, after V lost 4 bases and J lost 3 bases. The CDR3 protein is CASSWGQGNYNEQFF. The DNA for the CDR3 is TGTGCCAGCAGCTGGGGACAGGGGAACTACAATGAGCAGTTCTTC.

J is TRBJ2-5 and V is TRBV27; 11 bases are shared with TRBD1. The germline gives CDR1 MNHEY, CDR2 SMNVEV (reference sequence). With 6 bases clipped from V and 4 bases from J, the junction kept 7 bases outside the gene matches. The CDR3 is 15 amino acids. The CDR3 nucleotides read TGTGCCAGCAGAACCCTCGGGACAGGGGGAGAGACCCAGTACTTC. This translates into CASRTLGTGGETQYF.

This chain uses TRBV7-2 with TRBJ2-3; 7 bases match TRBD2. The CDR3 loop spans 14 amino acids. The V and J ends lost 3 bases and 3 bases, in that order; junction bases with no gene match: 3. Germline V CDR1 and CDR2: SGHTA, FQGNSA. The chain's CDR3 is CASSFGGGTDTQYF. In nucleotides, the CDR3 is TGTGCCAGCAGCTTTGGCGGGGGTACAGATACGCAGTATTTT.

V and J are TRBV6-5 and TRBJ1-5, with 12 bases that match TRBD1. Germline CDR1 is MNHEY and CDR2 is SVGAGI. V lost 6 bases to trimming and J lost 5 bases; unmatched junction nucleotides: 5. This CDR3 has 15 residues. The CDR3 sequence: CASSDGTGGHQPQHF. CDR3 coding DNA: TGTGCCAGCAGCGACGGGACAGGGGGCCATCAGCCCCAGCATTTT.

The V and J genes are TRBV6-6 and TRBJ1-1; 10 positions agree with TRBD1. The V segment lost 11 bases and the J segment 3 bases; nucleotides outside the gene matches: 3. Germline V lookup: CDR1 MNHNY, CDR2 SVGAGI (reference sequence). The CDR3 spans 12 residues. The CDR3 is CAGQGVDTEAFF. As DNA, the CDR3 is TGTGCCGGACAGGGGGTTGACACTGAAGCTTTCTTT.

This sequence joins TRBV6-5 and TRBJ2-1, with D possibly TRBD1 on 6 matching bases. Germline CDR1 reads MNHEY; CDR2 reads SVGAGI. The CDR3 covers 15 residues. The V gene lost 7 bases and the J gene lost 0 bases, with 13 bases spanning the gap. The CDR3 loop reads CASTETGYSYNEQFF. The CDR3 coding sequence is TGTGCCAGCACCGAAACAGGGTACTCCTACAATGAGCAGTTCTTC.

The CDR3 loop is CASKGSASYEQYF. The CDR3 DNA is TGTGCCAGCAAAGGCTCAGCTTCCTACGAGCAGTACTTC. The chain recombines TRBV6-5 with TRBJ2-7; D uncertain. CDR3 length: 13 amino acids. From germline, CDR1 is MNHEY and CDR2 SVGAGI. The V end was cut by 7 bases, the J end by 1 base, with 11 bases between.

The genes are TRBV7-2 and TRBJ1-3; D might be TRBD1 (6 bases). Trimming shortened V by 1 base and J by 0 bases, and 10 bases separated the two germline ends. The V gene's germline CDR1 is SGHTA and CDR2 FQGNSA. This CDR3 contains 16 residues. The CDR3 reads CASSLVPDSSGNTIYF. CDR3 sequence (DNA): TGTGCCAGCAGCTTAGTCCCGGACAGCTCTGGAAACACCATATATTTT.

The chain employs TRBV9 and TRBJ2-1, with D maybe TRBD1 (6 bases). The CDR3 has 15 amino acids. From germline, CDR1 is SGDLS and CDR2 YYNGEE. Deletions cut 4 bases from V and 4 bases from J, with 15 bases between. The CDR3 DNA reads TGTGCCAGCAGCATAACAGGGAGAGAGTACAATGAGCAGTTCTTC. Protein product: CASSITGREYNEQFF.

The CDR3 protein is CSVNALLGDTEAFF. The DNA of the CDR3 is TGCAGCGTTAACGCATTGTTAGGAGACACTGAAGCTTTCTTT. The gene calls are TRBV29-1 and TRBJ1-1; D unclear. V lost 5 bases and J 3 bases, leaving 16 bases between the germline ends. This CDR3 has 14 amino acids. CDR1 and CDR2 from the germline V gene are SQVTM and ANQGSEA.

The chain recombines TRBV12-3 or TRBV12-4 with TRBJ1-6; D is uncertain. V lost 6 bases to trimming and J lost 6 bases, with 9 bases between them. The CDR3 loop spans 13 amino acids. CDR3 residues: CASSASANSPLHF. The DNA for the CDR3 is TGTGCCAGCAGCGCATCGGCTAATTCACCCCTCCACTTT.

The chain employs TRBV7-8 and TRBJ1-2, with D perhaps TRBD1 (5 bases). There are 20 residues in the CDR3. Germline CDR1 reads SGHVS; CDR2 reads FQNEAQ. Trimming cost V 7 bases and J 8 bases, with 38 bases left between them. The CDR3 DNA sequence: TGTGCCAGCATCACAGACCCCATAGGAGATCCGGGGCCTAAGAGGAAGGGCTACACCTTC. Translation gives CASITDPIGDPGPKRKGYTF.

The CDR3 nucleotides are TGTGCCAGCAGGAGGCGGACAGCAACTAATGAAAAACTGTTTTTT. Its translation: CASRRRTATNEKLFF. The chain employs TRBV2 and TRBJ1-4; D is possibly TRBD1 (6 bases). Germline V gene sequence: CDR1 SNHLY, CDR2 FYNNEI. The CDR3 is 15 amino acids. V shed 6 bases and J shed 0 bases, with 11 bases lying between them.

This clone was counted a few times. The rearrangement links TRBV29-1 to TRBJ2-3; 9 nucleotides line up with TRBD2. Looked up from germline, CDR1 is SQVTM and CDR2 is ANQGSEA. This CDR3 is built from 15 residues. Germline trimming cut 2 bases from V and 3 bases from J; bases unmatched to any gene: 6. CDR3 nucleotide sequence: TGCAGCGTTGAAAGGGCGGGGGGGATGACAGATACGCAGTATTTT. Its protein is CSVERAGGMTDTQYF.

CDR3 protein: CASRRVAGLYNEQFF. The DNA of the CDR3 is TGCGCCAGCAGGCGGGTAGCGGGACTCTACAATGAGCAGTTCTTC. The chain couples TRBV10-1 to TRBJ2-1, with 8 bases that match TRBD2. The CDR3 is made up of 15 amino acids. Germline CDR1 WNHNN, CDR2 SYGVQD (reference sequence). V lost 6 bases and J lost 3; bases outside the gene matches: 7.

The chain links TRBV12-3 or TRBV12-4 to TRBJ1-2; possibly TRBD1 for D (6 bases). V dropped 4 bases and J dropped 2 bases, with 8 bases sitting between them. The CDR3 has 13 residues. This CDR3 reads CASSWDKNYGYTF. CDR3 bases: TGTGCCAGCAGTTGGGACAAGAACTATGGCTACACCTTC.

V and J are TRBV4-1 and TRBJ2-7; 7 bases are a match to TRBD2. Looked up from germline, CDR1 is MGHRA and CDR2 is YSYEKL. The CDR3 has 16 residues. V lost 3 bases to trimming and J lost 2 bases; unmatched junction nucleotides: 10. The CDR3 coding sequence is TGCGCCAGCAGCCACGACGGCGGGAGTGCGGCCTACGAGCAGTACTTC. Amino acids: CASSHDGGSAAYEQYF.

The V gene is TRBV28, the J gene TRBJ2-7, with 10 nucleotides matching TRBD1. Germline V gives CDR1 MDHEN, CDR2 SYDVKM. With V trimmed by 6 bases and J by 7 bases, 9 bases remained unmatched. This CDR3 comprises 14 residues. Written as DNA, the CDR3 is TGTGCCAGCAGACCCGGACAGGGGGTAAGGGAGCAGTACTTC. Encoded protein: CASRPGQGVREQYF.

This clone was found once. V is TRBV5-8 and J is TRBJ1-5, with D uncertain. The CDR3 loop spans 11 amino acids. Germline-derived CDR1 and CDR2 are SGHTS and YDEGEE. V gave up 0 bases and J gave up 7 bases, with 2 bases separating them. The CDR3 nucleotides read TGTGCCAGCAGCTTGGAACAGCCCCAGCATTTT. This gives the protein CASSLEQPQHF.

The chain combines TRBV3-1 (or the pseudogene TRBV3-2) with TRBJ2-2; the D gene is possibly TRBD2 (5 bases). Germline CDR1 is LGHDT and CDR2 is YNNKEL (reference sequence). There are 14 residues in the CDR3. V gave up 4 bases and J gave up 8 bases, with 14 bases separating them. This CDR3 reads CASSLEIATGELFF. In DNA, the CDR3 is TGTGCCAGCAGCCTCGAAATAGCGACAGGGGAGCTGTTTTTT.

The chain recombines TRBV28 with TRBJ2-7; maybe TRBD2 (7 bases). V was pared by 8 bases and J by 0 bases, with 11 bases between. CDR3 length equals 13 residues. Per germline, CDR1 MDHEN and CDR2 SYDVKM. The CDR3 region has the DNA TGTGCCAGCTTGCGGGGGCTCTCCTACGAGCAGTACTTC. This gives the protein CASLRGLSYEQYF.